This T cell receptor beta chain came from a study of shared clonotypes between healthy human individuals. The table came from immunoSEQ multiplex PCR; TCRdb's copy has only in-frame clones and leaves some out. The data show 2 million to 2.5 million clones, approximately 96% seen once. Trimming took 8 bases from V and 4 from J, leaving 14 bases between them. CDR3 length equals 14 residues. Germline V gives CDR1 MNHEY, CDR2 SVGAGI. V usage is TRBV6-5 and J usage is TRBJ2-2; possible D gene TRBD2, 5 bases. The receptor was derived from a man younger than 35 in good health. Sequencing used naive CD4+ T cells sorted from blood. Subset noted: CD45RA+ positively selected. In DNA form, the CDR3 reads TGTGCCAGCGGAGGCGAGAGGAGCACCGGGGAGCTGTTTTTT. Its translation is CASGGERSTGELFF.